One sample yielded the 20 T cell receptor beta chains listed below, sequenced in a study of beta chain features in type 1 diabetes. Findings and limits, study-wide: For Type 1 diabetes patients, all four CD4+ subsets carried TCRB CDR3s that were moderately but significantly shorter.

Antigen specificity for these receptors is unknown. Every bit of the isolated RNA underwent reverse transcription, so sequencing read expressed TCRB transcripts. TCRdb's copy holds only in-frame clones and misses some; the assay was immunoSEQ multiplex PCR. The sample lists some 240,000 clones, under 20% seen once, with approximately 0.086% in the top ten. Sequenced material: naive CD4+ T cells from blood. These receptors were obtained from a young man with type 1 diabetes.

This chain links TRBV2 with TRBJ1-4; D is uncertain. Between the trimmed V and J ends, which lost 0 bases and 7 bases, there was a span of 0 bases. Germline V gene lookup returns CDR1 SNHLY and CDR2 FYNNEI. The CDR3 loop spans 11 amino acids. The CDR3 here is CASSEAEKLFF. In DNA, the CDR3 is TGTGCCAGCAGTGAAGCTGAAAAACTGTTTTTT.

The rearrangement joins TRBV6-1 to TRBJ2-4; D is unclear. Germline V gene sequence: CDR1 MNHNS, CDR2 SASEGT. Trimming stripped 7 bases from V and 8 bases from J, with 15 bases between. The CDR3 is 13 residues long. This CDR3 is CASKASPKDIQYF. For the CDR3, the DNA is TGTGCCAGCAAGGCGTCTCCCAAGGACATTCAGTACTTC.

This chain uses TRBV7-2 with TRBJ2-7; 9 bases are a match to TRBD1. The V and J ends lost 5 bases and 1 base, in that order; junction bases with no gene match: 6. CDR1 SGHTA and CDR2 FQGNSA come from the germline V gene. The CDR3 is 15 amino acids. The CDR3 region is CASSIGTGSSYEQYF. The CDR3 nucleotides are TGTGCCAGCAGCATTGGGACAGGGTCATCCTACGAGCAGTACTTC.

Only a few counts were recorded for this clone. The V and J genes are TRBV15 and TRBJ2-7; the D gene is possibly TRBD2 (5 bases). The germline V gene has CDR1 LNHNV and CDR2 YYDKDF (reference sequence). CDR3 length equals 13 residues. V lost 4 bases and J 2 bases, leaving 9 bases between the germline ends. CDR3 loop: CATSTGNPYEQYF. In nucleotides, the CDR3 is TGTGCCACCAGCACGGGGAATCCCTACGAGCAGTACTTC.

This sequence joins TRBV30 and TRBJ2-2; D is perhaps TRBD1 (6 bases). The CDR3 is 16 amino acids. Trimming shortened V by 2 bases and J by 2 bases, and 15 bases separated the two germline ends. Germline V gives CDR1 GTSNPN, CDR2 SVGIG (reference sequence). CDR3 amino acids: CAWSSGEAANTGELFF. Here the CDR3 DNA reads TGTGCCTGGAGTTCAGGGGAAGCCGCCAACACCGGGGAGCTGTTTTTT.

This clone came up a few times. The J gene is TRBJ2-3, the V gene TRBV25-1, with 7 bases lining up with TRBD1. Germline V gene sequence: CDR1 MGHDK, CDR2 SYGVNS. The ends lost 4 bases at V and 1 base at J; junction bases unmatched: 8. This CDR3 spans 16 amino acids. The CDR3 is CASSARQGKGTDTQYF. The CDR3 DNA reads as TGTGCCAGCAGTGCTAGACAGGGAAAGGGCACAGATACGCAGTATTTT.

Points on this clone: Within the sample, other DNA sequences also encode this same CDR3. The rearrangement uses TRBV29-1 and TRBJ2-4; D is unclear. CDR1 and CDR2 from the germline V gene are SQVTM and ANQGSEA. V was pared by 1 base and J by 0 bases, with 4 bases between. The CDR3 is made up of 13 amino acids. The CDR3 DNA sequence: TGCAGCGTTGAAGGGCTAGCCAAAAACATTCAGTACTTC. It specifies CSVEGLAKNIQYF. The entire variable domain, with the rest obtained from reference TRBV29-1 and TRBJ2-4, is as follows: SAVISQKPSRDICQRGTSLTIQCQVDSQVTMMFWYRQQPGQSLTLIATANQGSEATYESGFVIDKFPISRPNLTFSTLTVSNMSPEDSSIYLCSVEGLAKNIQYFGAGTRLSVL.

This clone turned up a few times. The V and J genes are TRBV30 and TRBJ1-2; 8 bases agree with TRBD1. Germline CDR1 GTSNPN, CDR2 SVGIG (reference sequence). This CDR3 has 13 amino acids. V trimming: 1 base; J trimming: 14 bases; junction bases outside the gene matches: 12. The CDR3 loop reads CAWSAYLRQGRTF. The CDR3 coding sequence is TGTGCCTGGAGTGCCTACCTAAGACAGGGGCGAACCTTC.

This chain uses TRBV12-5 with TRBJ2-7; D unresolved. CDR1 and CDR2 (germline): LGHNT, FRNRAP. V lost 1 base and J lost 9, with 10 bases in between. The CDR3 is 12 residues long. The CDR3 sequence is CASGLDSSRQYF. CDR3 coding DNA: TGTGCTAGTGGTTTGGACAGCTCACGGCAGTACTTC.

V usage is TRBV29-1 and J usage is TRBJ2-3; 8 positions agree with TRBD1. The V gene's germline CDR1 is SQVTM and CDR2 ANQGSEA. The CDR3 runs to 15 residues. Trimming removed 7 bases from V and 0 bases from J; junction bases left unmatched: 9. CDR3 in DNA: TGCAGCGAATTCCAACAGGGGGGTAGCACAGATACGCAGTATTTT. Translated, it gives CSEFQQGGSTDTQYF.

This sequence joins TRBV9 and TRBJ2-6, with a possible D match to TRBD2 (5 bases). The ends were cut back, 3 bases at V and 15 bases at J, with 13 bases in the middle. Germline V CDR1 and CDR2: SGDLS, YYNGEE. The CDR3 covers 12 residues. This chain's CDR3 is CASSGGLKALTF. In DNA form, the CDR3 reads TGTGCCAGCAGCGGCGGACTGAAAGCCCTGACTTTC.

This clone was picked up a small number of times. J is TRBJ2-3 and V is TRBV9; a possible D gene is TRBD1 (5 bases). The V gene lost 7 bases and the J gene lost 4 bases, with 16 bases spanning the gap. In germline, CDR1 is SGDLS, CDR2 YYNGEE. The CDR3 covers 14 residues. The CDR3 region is CASSGGQGADTQYF. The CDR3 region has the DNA TGTGCCAGCTCCGGTGGGCAGGGCGCAGATACGCAGTATTTT.

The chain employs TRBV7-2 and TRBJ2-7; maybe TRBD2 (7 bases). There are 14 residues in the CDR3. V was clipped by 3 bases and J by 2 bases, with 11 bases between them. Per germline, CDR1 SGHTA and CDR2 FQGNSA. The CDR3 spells CASSFRGLPYEQYF. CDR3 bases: TGTGCCAGCAGCTTCAGGGGACTACCCTACGAGCAGTACTTC.

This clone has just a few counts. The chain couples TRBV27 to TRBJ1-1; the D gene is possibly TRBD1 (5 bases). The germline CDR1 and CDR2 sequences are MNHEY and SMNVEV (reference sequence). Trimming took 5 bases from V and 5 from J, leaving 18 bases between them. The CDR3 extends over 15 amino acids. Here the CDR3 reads CASSRHQGIRTEAFF. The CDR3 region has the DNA TGTGCCAGCAGTCGACATCAGGGAATACGGACTGAAGCTTTCTTT.

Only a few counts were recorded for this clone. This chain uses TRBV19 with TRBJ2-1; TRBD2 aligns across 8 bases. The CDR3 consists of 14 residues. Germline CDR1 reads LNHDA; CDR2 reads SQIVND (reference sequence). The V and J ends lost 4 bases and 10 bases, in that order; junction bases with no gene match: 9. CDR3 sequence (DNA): TGTGCCAGTAGTACAAACAACAGACTAGCGGAGCAGTTCTTC. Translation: CASSTNNRLAEQFF.

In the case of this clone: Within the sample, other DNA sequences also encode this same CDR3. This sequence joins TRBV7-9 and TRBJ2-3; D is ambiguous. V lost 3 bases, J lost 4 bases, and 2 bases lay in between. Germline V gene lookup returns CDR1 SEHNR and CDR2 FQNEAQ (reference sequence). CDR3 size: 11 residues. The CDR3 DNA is TGTGCCAGCAGCTTGGCAGATACGCAGTATTTT. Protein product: CASSLADTQYF.

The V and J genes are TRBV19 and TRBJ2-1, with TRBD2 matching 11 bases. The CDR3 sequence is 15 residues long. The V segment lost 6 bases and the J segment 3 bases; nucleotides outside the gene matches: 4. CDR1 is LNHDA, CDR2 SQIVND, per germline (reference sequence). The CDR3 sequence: CASRTGTSGYNEQFF. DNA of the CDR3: TGTGCCAGTAGAACCGGGACTAGCGGCTACAATGAGCAGTTCTTC.

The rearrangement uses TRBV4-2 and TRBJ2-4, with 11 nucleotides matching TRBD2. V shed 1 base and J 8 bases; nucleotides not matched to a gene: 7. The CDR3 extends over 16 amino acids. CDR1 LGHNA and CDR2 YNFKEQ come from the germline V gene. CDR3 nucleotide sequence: TGTGCCAGCAGCCAAGGGATTAGCGGGAGGGGAGACATTCAGTACTTC. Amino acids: CASSQGISGRGDIQYF.

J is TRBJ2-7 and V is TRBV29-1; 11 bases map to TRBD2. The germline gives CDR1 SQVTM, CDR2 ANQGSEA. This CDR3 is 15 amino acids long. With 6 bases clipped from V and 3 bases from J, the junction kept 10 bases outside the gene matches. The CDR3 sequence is CSVGRKLAGDYEQYF. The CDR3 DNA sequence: TGCAGCGTGGGAAGGAAACTAGCGGGAGACTACGAGCAGTACTTC.

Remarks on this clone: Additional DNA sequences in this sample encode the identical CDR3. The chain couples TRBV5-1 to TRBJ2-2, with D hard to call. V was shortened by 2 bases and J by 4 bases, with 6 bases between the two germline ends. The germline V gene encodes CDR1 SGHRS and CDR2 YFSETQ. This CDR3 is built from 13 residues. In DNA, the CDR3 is TGCGCCAGCAGCTTAACAGTCACCGGGGAGCTGTTTTTT. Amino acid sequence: CASSLTVTGELFF.